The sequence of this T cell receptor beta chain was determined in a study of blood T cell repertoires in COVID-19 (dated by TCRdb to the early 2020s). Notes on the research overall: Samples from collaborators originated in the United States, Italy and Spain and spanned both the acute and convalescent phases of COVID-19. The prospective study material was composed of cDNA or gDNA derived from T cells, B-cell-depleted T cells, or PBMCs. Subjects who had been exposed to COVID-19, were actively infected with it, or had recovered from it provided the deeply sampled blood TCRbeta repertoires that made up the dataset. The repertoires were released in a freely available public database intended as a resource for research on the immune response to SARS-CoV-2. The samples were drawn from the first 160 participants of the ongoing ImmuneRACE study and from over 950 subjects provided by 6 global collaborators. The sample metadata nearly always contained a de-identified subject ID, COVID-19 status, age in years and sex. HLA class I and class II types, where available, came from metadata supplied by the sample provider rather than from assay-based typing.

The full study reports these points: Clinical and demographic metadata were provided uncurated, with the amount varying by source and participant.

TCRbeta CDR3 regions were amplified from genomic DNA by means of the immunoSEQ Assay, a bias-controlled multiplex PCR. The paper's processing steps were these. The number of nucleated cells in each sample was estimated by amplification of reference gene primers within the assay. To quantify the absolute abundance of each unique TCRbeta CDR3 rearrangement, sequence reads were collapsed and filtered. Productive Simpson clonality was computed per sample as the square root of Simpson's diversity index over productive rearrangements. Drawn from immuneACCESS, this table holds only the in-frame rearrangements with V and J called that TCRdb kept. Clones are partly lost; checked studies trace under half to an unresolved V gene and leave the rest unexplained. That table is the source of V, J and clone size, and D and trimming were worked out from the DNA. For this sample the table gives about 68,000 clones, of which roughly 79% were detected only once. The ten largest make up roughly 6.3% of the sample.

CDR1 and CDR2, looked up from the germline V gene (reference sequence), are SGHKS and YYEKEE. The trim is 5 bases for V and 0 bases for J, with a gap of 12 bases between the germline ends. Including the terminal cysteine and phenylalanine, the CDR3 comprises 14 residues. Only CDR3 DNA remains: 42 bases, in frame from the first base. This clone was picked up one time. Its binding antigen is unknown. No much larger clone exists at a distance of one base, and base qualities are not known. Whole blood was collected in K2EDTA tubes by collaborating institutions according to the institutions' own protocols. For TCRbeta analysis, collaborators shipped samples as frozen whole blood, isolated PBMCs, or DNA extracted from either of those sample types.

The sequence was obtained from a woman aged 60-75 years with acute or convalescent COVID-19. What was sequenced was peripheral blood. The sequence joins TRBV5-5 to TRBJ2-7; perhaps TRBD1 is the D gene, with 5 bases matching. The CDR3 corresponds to CASRNDRYSYEQYF. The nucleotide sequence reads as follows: TGTGCCAGCAGGAACGACAGATACTCCTACGAGCAGTACTTC.